Given below is one T cell receptor beta chain in context. The antigen is undetermined. This specimen belongs to a study of early T cells in non-severe SARS-CoV-2 infection. Study as a whole: RNA in bulk from unsorted whole blood was sequenced, and chains were unpaired.

Separate cDNA molecules each had unique molecular identifiers attached to them. TCRdb re-analysed the 5' RACE reads in MiXCR, keeping a single row per CDR3 protein. The sample consists of some 71,000 distinct CDR3 sequences, roughly 10% of them appearing once. Overall study results and limits: Anti-spike CD8 specificities were favored by VDJdb matching, whose results missed private and CD4 specificities.

Germline V gene lookup returns CDR1 SGDLS and CDR2 YYNGEE. This CDR3 has 14 amino acids. V shed 0 bases and J shed 5 bases, with 6 bases lying between them. The rearrangement links TRBV9 to TRBJ1-6, with D unresolved. Sequencing was carried out using whole blood. This clonotype was sampled from an adult who was a healthcare worker with PCR-confirmed SARS-CoV-2 infection or an uninfected control (not recorded which). For the CDR3, the DNA is TGTGCCAGCAGCGTAGATTCGGATAATTCACCCCTCCACTTT. It specifies CASSVDSDNSPLHF.